The clone carrying this T cell receptor (beta chain) was counted only a few times. The data are from a study of blood T cell repertoires in COVID-19. As for the study in general: The United States, Italy and Spain provided the acute and convalescent COVID-19 samples. PBMCs, B-cell-depleted T cells, or T cells were the source of the cDNA or gDNA that made up the material.

In the study's own analysis: Nucleated cell counts were estimated from reference gene primer amplification. Sequencing was performed with immunoSEQ multiplex PCR; in TCRdb, only in-frame clones are kept and a portion is missing. The V and J calls and the clone size are those of that table, but D and trimming were determined from the DNA. Altogether approximately 230,000 clones are present, approximately 80% being singletons, with the ten largest covering 4% to 6%. The CDR3 consists of 13 residues. Per the germline V gene, CDR1 is MNHEY and CDR2 is SMNVEV (reference sequence). V lost 3 bases and J 1 base, leaving 6 bases between the germline ends.

This clonotype was obtained from a woman over 75 with active or convalescent COVID-19. The specimen sequenced was peripheral blood. J is TRBJ1-1 and V is TRBV27, with unresolved D. In nucleotides, the CDR3 is TGTGCCAGCAGTTTGCCCGGGAACACTGAAGCTTTCTTT. It translates to CASSLPGNTEAFF.